The sample holds one count of the clone carrying this TCR beta chain. As yet, its antigen is unknown. V shed 0 bases and J 6 bases; nucleotides not matched to a gene: 3. The germline V gene encodes CDR1 MNHEY and CDR2 SVGAGI. CDR3 size: 16 residues. These data originate in a study of cytomegalovirus exposure and HLA in healthy donors. The study's findings and limits: Later work found most CMV-associated TCR beta chains apparently HLA-restricted.

The primer mix had 60 Vbeta and 13 Jbeta primers. Sequenced by immunoSEQ multiplex PCR; TCRdb stores in-frame clones only, minus some. The sample lists 150,000 to 200,000 clones; about 80% were seen once. The source of this sequence is a woman aged 50 to 65 in good health and CMV-seronegative. The material sequenced was PBMCs. J is TRBJ1-6 and V is TRBV6-5; 9 nucleotides match TRBD1. CDR3 in amino acids: CASSYSSDRGNSPLHF. The CDR3 DNA reads TGTGCCAGCAGTTACTCTTCGGACAGGGGTAATTCACCCCTCCACTTT.